This is a list of T cell receptor beta chains from one sample in a study of neoadjuvant anti-PD-1 for oral cavity cancer. Data came from immunoSEQ multiplex PCR; TCRdb stores just in-frame clones and leaves some out. The sample yields about 14,000 clones, roughly two thirds seen once. This specimen was PBMCs, taken after nivolumab (anti-PD-1) treatment. These receptors were obtained from a person aged 40 to 85 with oral cavity squamous cell carcinoma. The CDR3 runs from the conserved cysteine through the conserved F or W. D genes are given only for firm matches. Some rows mark clone size as missing; the rest say once, few, many or name a class of expanded clone.

-	TRBV30	-	TRBJ1-4	CAWSRGDLFEKLFF	TGTGCCTGGTCCAGGGGAGATTTATTTGAAAAACTGTTTTTT
-	TRBV11-2	TRBD2	TRBJ2-1	CASSLNQRGFYNEQFF	TGTGCCAGCAGCTTAAACCAGCGGGGGTTCTACAATGAGCAGTTCTTC
large	TRBV28	-	TRBJ2-2	CASSLYSAAGELFF	TGTGCCAGCAGTTTATATTCGGCAGCTGGGGAGCTGTTTTTT
-	TRBV15	-	TRBJ2-7	CATSRDPDYEQYF	TGTGCCACCAGCAGAGACCCCGACTACGAGCAGTACTTC
few	TRBV27	-	TRBJ2-7	CASSLRGDSLSYEQYF	TGTGCCAGCAGTTTGCGAGGGGACTCACTCTCCTACGAGCAGTACTTC
-	TRBV5-1	-	TRBJ1-2	CASHDWAGYTF	TGCGCCAGCCATGACTGGGCGGGCTACACCTTC
-	TRBV30	-	TRBJ2-3	CAWSVQQGLTDTQYF	TGTGCCTGGAGTGTACAACAGGGCCTCACAGATACGCAGTATTTT
-	TRBV14	-	TRBJ1-1	CASSQDLGAGRTEAFF	TGTGCCAGCAGCCAAGACCTCGGGGCAGGCAGGACTGAAGCTTTCTTT
-	TRBV7-8	-	TRBJ2-1	CASSFERVLFF	TGTGCCAGCAGCTTCGAACGGGTGTTGTTCTTC
-	TRBV6-6	-	TRBJ2-5	CASRGETQYF	TGTGCCAGCAGGGGAGAGACCCAGTACTTC
-	TRBV6-5	TRBD1	TRBJ1-5	CASRPGTAHQPQHF	TGTGCCAGCAGACCCGGGACAGCGCATCAGCCCCAGCATTTT
-	TRBV29-1	-	TRBJ2-3	CSVVQSVDTQYF	TGCAGCGTTGTACAGTCTGTAGATACGCAGTATTTT
-	TRBV6-1	TRBD1	TRBJ1-2	CASTETGGDGYTF	TGTGCCAGCACCGAGACAGGGGGCGACGGCTACACCTTC
once	TRBV6-5	-	TRBJ2-3	CASSSWTPWPPDTQYF	TGTGCCAGCAGTTCTTGGACTCCTTGGCCCCCAGATACGCAGTATTTT
-	TRBV11-3	-	TRBJ2-2	CASSPRLDSGELFF	TGTGCCAGCAGCCCCCGACTAGATTCCGGGGAGCTGTTTTTT
-	TRBV5-1	TRBD1	TRBJ2-2	CASSLVQGITGELFF	TGCGCCAGCAGCTTGGTACAGGGGATAACCGGGGAGCTGTTTTTT
-	TRBV2	-	TRBJ2-7	CASSDSLLNYEQYF	TGTGCCAGCAGTGACTCGCTCTTGAACTACGAGCAGTACTTC
few	TRBV10-3	-	TRBJ1-3	CAIRTDSSGNTIYF	TGTGCCATCCGGACAGACTCCTCTGGAAACACCATATATTTT
-	TRBV9	TRBD2	TRBJ2-7	CASSSGLAGAEQYF	TGTGCCAGCAGCTCGGGACTAGCGGGAGCCGAGCAGTACTTC
once	TRBV6-1	-	TRBJ1-1	CASSGLEAFF	TGTGCCAGCAGTGGGTTAGAAGCTTTCTTT
once	TRBV7-6	-	TRBJ2-3	CASSQSQGIGTDTQYF	TGTGCCAGCAGCCAAAGTCAGGGGATCGGCACAGATACGCAGTATTTT
-	TRBV28	TRBD1	TRBJ2-1	CASSFLTGLRYNEQFF	TGTGCCAGCAGTTTTCTGACAGGGTTGAGGTACAATGAGCAGTTCTTC
-	TRBV6-1	-	TRBJ2-7	CASSQSYEQYF	TGTGCCAGCAGCCAGAGCTACGAGCAGTACTTC
-	TRBV7-6	-	TRBJ2-3	CASSLGSLGQRTDTQYF	TGTGCCAGCAGCTTAGGGTCCCTGGGGCAACGCACAGATACGCAGTATTTT
few	TRBV6-1	-	TRBJ1-1	CASSTEAFF	TGTGCCAGCAGTACTGAAGCTTTCTTT
few	TRBV27	TRBD1	TRBJ1-2	CASRSTGANYGYTF	TGTGCCAGCAGGTCGACAGGGGCCAACTATGGCTACACCTTC
-	TRBV5-1	-	TRBJ2-3	CASSLESQRTDTQYF	TGCGCCAGCAGCTTGGAATCACAGCGCACAGATACGCAGTATTTT
-	TRBV7-7	-	TRBJ2-1	CASSLQGGEQFF	TGTGCTAGCAGCTTACAGGGAGGGGAGCAGTTCTTC
-	TRBV4-2	-	TRBJ2-7	CASSQGFSYEQYF	TGTGCCAGCAGCCAAGGGTTCTCCTACGAGCAGTACTTC
-	TRBV6-5	-	TRBJ2-1	CASRTVYNEQFF	TGTGCCAGCAGAACAGTCTACAATGAGCAGTTCTTC
-	TRBV10-3	-	TRBJ2-3	CAISVYGDTQYF	TGTGCCATCAGTGTCTACGGAGATACGCAGTATTTT
few	TRBV6-1	-	TRBJ1-1	CASRGRQLNTEAFF	TGTGCCAGCAGAGGTCGACAGTTGAACACTGAAGCTTTCTTT
-	TRBV28	-	TRBJ2-2	CASSLPGTPNTGELFF	TGTGCCAGCAGCCTCCCAGGTACCCCCAACACCGGGGAGCTGTTTTTT
few	TRBV7-2	-	TRBJ2-7	CASSLQPYEQYF	TGTGCCAGCAGCCTCCAGCCTTACGAGCAGTACTTC
-	TRBV6-1	TRBD1	TRBJ2-7	CASSVTGTGIYEQYF	TGTGCCAGCAGTGTAACCGGGACAGGGATCTACGAGCAGTACTTC
few	TRBV5-4	TRBD2	TRBJ2-3	CASSFGGEDTQYF	TGTGCCAGCAGCTTTGGGGGGGAGGATACGCAGTATTTT
-	TRBV9	TRBD2	TRBJ2-5	CASSQGLAGGQETQYF	TGTGCCAGCAGCCAAGGACTAGCGGGAGGCCAAGAGACCCAGTACTTC
-	TRBV29-1	-	TRBJ1-1	CSVDTLNTEAFF	TGCAGCGTGGACACTTTGAACACTGAAGCTTTCTTT
-	TRBV11-3	-	TRBJ2-5	CGAQETQYF	TGTGGGGCCCAAGAGACCCAGTACTTC
-	TRBV7-9	-	TRBJ2-3	CASSSSGGGDTQYF	TGTGCCAGCAGCTCCTCCGGGGGAGGAGATACGCAGTATTTT
-	TRBV29-1	TRBD1	TRBJ1-2	CSGGQGIEESGYTF	TGCAGCGGGGGACAGGGGATTGAGGAAAGTGGCTACACCTTC
-	TRBV5-6	-	TRBJ2-1	CASSLGLTSYNEQFF	TGTGCCAGCAGCTTGGGGCTGACCTCCTACAATGAGCAGTTCTTC
few	TRBV29-1	-	TRBJ1-1	CSVEGLSTEAFF	TGCAGCGTTGAAGGTTTGAGCACTGAAGCTTTCTTT
few	TRBV5-1	TRBD1	TRBJ1-1	CASSRGQGVNTEAFF	TGCGCCAGCAGCCGTGGACAGGGTGTGAACACTGAAGCTTTCTTT
-	TRBV2	TRBD1	TRBJ2-2	CASSGVVTGWSGELFF	TGTGCCAGCAGTGGGGTCGTGACAGGGTGGTCCGGGGAGCTGTTTTTT
-	TRBV19	TRBD1	TRBJ1-4	CASSPWGQGGEKLFF	TGTGCCAGTAGTCCGTGGGGACAGGGAGGGGAAAAACTGTTTTTT
few	TRBV6-4	TRBD2	TRBJ2-2	CASSETSGSTGELFF	TGTGCCAGCAGTGAGACTAGCGGGAGCACCGGGGAGCTGTTTTTT
-	TRBV5-1	-	TRBJ2-3	CASYSDRASTDTQYF	TGCGCCAGTTATTCCGACAGAGCCAGCACAGATACGCAGTATTTT
-	TRBV10-3	TRBD2	TRBJ2-1	CAIRPTSGRNNEQFF	TGTGCCATCAGGCCGACTAGCGGGAGGAACAATGAGCAGTTCTTC
-	TRBV30	-	TRBJ2-2	CAWSVLVPGELFF	TGTGCCTGGAGTGTCCTAGTTCCCGGGGAGCTGTTTTTT